There are a few counts of the clone carrying this T cell receptor (beta chain). What it binds is unknown. The sample is drawn from a study of CD8 T cells in ankylosing spondylitis. Overall study findings and caveats: Reactive arthritis synovial fluid and blood previously showed some of these motif variants.

Each TCR beta library was made by quantitative 5'-RACE that incorporated molecular barcodes. Each CDR3 protein is one row after TCRdb ran MiXCR on the 5' RACE reads. The sample records 80,000 to 100,000 distinct CDR3 sequences, just under 9% being singletons. This CDR3 comprises 12 residues. Germline CDR1 is MDHEN and CDR2 is SYDVKM. V was clipped by 7 bases and J by 4 bases, with 10 bases between them. The chain combines TRBV28 with TRBJ1-2; TRBD1 might be the D (6 bases). The receptor comes from a male donor with ankylosing spondylitis or in good health (not recorded which). Sequencing was done on a sample of blood, either unsorted or a sorted T cell fraction (not recorded which). CDR3 nucleotide sequence: TGTGCCAGCACAGACAGGACCTATGGCTACACCTTC. It is translated as CASTDRTYGYTF.